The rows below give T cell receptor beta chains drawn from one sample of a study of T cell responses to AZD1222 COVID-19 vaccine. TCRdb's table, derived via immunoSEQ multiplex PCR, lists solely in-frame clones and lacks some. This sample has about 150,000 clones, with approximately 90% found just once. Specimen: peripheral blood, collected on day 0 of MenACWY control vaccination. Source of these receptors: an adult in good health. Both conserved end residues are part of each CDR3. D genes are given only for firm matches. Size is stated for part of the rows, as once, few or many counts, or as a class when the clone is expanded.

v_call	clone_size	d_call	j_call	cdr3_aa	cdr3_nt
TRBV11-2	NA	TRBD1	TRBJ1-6	CASSLDATLSGTGVGPLHF	TGTGCCAGCAGCTTAGATGCCACTTTATCCGGGACAGGGGTCGGGCCCCTCCACTTT
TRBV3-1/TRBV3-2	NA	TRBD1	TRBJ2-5	CASSPGQGFQETQYF	TGTGCCAGCAGCCCGGGACAGGGCTTCCAGGAGACCCAGTACTTC
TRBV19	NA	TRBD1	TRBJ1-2	CASSGLDRGAGYTF	TGTGCCAGTAGTGGCTTGGACAGGGGAGCGGGCTACACCTTC
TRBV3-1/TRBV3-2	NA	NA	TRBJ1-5	CASSQVGPYNQPQHF	TGTGCCAGCAGCCAAGTAGGCCCTTACAATCAGCCCCAGCATTTT
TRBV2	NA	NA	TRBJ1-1	CASSVRPMGAFF	TGTGCCAGCAGTGTACGGCCTATGGGAGCTTTCTTT
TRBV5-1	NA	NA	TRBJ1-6	CASSFEGGNNSPLHF	TGCGCCAGCAGCTTTGAGGGGGGGAATAATTCACCCCTCCACTTT
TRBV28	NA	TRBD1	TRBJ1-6	CASSGDRNRGRSPLHF	TGTGCCAGCAGTGGCGACAGGAACAGGGGGCGTTCACCCCTCCACTTT
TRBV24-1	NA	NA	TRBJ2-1	CATSETRGTGYEQFF	TGTGCCACCAGTGAGACGCGCGGGACCGGGTATGAGCAGTTCTTC
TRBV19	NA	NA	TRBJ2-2	CASSRGQGKMNTGELFF	TGTGCCAGTAGTAGGGGGCAGGGGAAGATGAACACCGGGGAGCTGTTTTTT
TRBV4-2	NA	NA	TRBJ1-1	CASSQEVRQNTEAFF	TGTGCCAGCAGCCAAGAGGTGCGGCAGAACACTGAAGCTTTCTTT
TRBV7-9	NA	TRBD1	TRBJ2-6	CASSKTGGAGANVLTF	TGTGCCAGCAGTAAGACAGGGGGCGCTGGGGCCAACGTCCTGACTTTC
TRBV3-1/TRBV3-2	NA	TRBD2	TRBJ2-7	CASSVSSGRHEQYF	TGTGCCAGCAGCGTCTCTAGCGGGAGACACGAGCAGTACTTC
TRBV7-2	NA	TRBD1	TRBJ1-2	CASSLGQGSNYGYTF	TGTGCCAGCAGCTTAGGACAGGGTAGCAACTATGGCTACACCTTC
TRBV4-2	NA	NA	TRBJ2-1	CASSLHTSSEQFF	TGTGCCAGCAGCCTCCACACTAGTAGCGAGCAGTTCTTC
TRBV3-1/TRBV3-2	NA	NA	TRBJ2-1	CASSQAGSPKEQFF	TGTGCCAGCAGCCAAGCGGGAAGCCCAAAGGAGCAGTTCTTC
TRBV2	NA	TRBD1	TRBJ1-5	CASTGGEYQPQHF	TGTGCCAGCACAGGGGGTGAATATCAGCCCCAGCATTTT
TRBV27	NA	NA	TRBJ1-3	CASSQFSGNTIYF	TGTGCCAGCAGCCAGTTCTCTGGAAACACCATATATTTT
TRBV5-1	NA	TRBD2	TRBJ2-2	CASSFASSGNTGELFF	TGCGCCAGCAGCTTCGCTTCTAGCGGGAACACCGGGGAGCTGTTTTTT
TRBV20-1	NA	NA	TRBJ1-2	CSAERYGYTF	TGCAGTGCTGAAAGGTATGGCTACACCTTC
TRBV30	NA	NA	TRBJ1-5	CAWSPGSNQPQHF	TGTGCCTGGAGTCCGGGGAGCAATCAGCCCCAGCATTTT
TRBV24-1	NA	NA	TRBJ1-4	CATSEGLLPYLEKLFF	TGTGCCACCAGTGAGGGACTTCTCCCTTATCTGGAAAAACTGTTTTTT
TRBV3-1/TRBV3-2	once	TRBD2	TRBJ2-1	CASSPPLREGLLQYEQFF	TGTGCCAGCAGCCCCCCTCTGCGGGAGGGCCTCTTACAGTATGAGCAGTTCTTC
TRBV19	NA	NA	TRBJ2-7	CASSMGVAYEQYF	TGTGCCAGTAGTATGGGGGTGGCCTACGAGCAGTACTTC
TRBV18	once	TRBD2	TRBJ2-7	CASSGTSGTGESYEQYF	TGTGCCAGCTCCGGGACTAGCGGGACCGGCGAGTCCTACGAGCAGTACTTC
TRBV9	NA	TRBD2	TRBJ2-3	CASSGLSGQGDTQYF	TGTGCCAGCAGCGGGCTTAGCGGGCAGGGAGATACGCAGTATTTT
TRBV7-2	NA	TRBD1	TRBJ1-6	CASSLFRTGNSPLHF	TGTGCCAGCAGCTTATTTAGGACAGGGAACTCACCCCTCCACTTT
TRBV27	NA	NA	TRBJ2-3	CASSLASGGALGTQYF	TGTGCCAGCAGTTTAGCCTCCGGCGGGGCCCTCGGTACGCAGTATTTT
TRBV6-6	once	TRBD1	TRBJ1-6	CASSYGQEGSPLHF	TGTGCCAGCAGTTATGGACAGGAAGGTTCACCCCTCCACTTT
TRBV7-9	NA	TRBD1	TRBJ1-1	CASSFGQGEAFF	TGTGCCAGCAGCTTTGGACAGGGTGAAGCTTTCTTT
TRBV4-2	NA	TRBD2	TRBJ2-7	CASSQTLAGGYEQYF	TGTGCCAGCAGCCAAACGCTAGCGGGGGGTTACGAGCAGTACTTC
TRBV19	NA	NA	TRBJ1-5	CASRDGRGNQPQHF	TGTGCCAGTAGGGACGGACGGGGCAATCAGCCCCAGCATTTT
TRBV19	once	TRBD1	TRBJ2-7	CASSKGTGLSAEQYF	TGTGCCAGTAGTAAGGGGACAGGGTTATCCGCGGAGCAGTACTTC
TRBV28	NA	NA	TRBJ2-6	CASSLGYSSSGANVLTF	TGTGCCAGCAGCCTAGGGTACAGCAGCTCTGGGGCCAACGTCCTGACTTTC
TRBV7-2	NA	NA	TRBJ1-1	CASSSSGPGTMNTEAFF	TGTGCCAGCAGCTCGTCCGGACCCGGGACAATGAACACTGAAGCTTTCTTT
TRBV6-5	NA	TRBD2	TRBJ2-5	CASSNLAGGYETQYF	TGTGCCAGCAGTAACCTAGCGGGGGGATATGAGACCCAGTACTTC
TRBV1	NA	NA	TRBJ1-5	CTSSPLGQPQHF	TGCACCAGCAGCCCCCTGGGTCAGCCCCAGCATTTT
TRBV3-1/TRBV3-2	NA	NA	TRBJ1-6	CASSQDAVNSPLHF	TGTGCCAGCAGCCAAGATGCAGTAAATTCACCCCTCCACTTT
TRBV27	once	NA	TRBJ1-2	CASRAGGGYGYTF	TGTGCCAGCCGGGCGGGGGGCGGCTATGGCTACACCTTC
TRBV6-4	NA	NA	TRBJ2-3	CASSDVGGPSTDTQYF	TGTGCCAGCAGTGACGTCGGGGGGCCATCCACAGATACGCAGTATTTT
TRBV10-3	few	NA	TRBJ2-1	CAISESGEVYNEQFF	TGTGCCATCAGTGAGTCTGGCGAGGTCTACAATGAGCAGTTCTTC
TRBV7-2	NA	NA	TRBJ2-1	CASSFRGAGPRQFF	TGTGCCAGCAGCTTTCGAGGAGCAGGGCCGAGACAGTTCTTC
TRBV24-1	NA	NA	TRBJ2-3	CATSFTGSTDTQYF	TGTGCCACCAGTTTTACAGGAAGCACAGATACGCAGTATTTT
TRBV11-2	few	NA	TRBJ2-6	CASSSITRQRHSGANVLTF	TGTGCCAGCAGCTCGATCACCAGACAGCGGCACTCTGGGGCCAACGTCCTGACTTTC
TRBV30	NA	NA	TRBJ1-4	CAWTPGRLSNEKLFF	TGTGCCTGGACTCCGGGACGGTTGTCTAATGAAAAACTGTTTTTT
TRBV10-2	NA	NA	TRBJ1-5	CASSGSTALQPQHF	TGCGCCAGCAGTGGATCGACAGCCCTTCAGCCCCAGCATTTT
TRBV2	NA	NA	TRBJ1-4	CASRSGEKLFF	TGTGCCAGCAGGTCGGGGGAAAAACTGTTTTTT
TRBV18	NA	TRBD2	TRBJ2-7	CASSPPSGSRYEQYF	TGTGCCAGCTCACCACCAAGCGGGAGTAGGTACGAGCAGTACTTC
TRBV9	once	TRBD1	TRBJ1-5	CASSSQGMSNQPQHF	TGTGCCAGCAGCTCACAGGGGATGAGCAATCAGCCCCAGCATTTT
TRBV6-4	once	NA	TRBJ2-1	CASSPLGASYNEQFF	TGTGCCAGCAGTCCCCTAGGTGCCTCCTACAATGAGCAGTTCTTC
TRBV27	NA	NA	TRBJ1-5	CASSLYRTADNQPQHF	TGTGCCAGCAGCCTATACCGGACAGCCGACAATCAGCCCCAGCATTTT
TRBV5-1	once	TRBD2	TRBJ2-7	CASGARTSGPYEQYF	TGCGCCAGCGGAGCGAGGACTAGCGGACCCTACGAGCAGTACTTC
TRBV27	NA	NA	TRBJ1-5	CASSPGTGRDSPQHF	TGTGCCAGCAGCCCCGGAACAGGGCGAGACTCGCCCCAGCATTTT